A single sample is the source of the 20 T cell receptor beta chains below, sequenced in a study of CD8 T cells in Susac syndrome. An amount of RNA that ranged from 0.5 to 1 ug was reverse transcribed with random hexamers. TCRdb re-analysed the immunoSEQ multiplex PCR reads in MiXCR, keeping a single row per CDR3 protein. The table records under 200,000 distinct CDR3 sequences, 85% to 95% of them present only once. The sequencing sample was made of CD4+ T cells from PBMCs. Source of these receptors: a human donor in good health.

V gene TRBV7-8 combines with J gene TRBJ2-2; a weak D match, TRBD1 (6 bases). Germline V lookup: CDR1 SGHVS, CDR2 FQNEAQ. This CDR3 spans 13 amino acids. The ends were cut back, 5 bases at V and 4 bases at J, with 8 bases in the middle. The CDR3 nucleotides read TGTGCCAGCAGCACGGACAGCACCGGGGAGCTGTTTTTT. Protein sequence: CASSTDSTGELFF.

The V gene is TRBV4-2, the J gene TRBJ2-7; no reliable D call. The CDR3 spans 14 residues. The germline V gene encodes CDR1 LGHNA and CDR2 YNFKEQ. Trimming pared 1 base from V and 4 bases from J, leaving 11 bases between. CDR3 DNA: TGTGCCAGCAGCCAAGCAGGCCCCTCTTACGAGCAGTACGTC. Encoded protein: CASSQAGPSYEQYV.

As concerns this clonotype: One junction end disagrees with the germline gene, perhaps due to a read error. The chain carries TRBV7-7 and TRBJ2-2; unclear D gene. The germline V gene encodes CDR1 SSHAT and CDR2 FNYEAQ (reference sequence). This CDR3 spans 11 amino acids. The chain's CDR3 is CASTDDRELFF. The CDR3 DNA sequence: TGTGCTAGCACGGACGATAGGGAGCTGTTTTTT.

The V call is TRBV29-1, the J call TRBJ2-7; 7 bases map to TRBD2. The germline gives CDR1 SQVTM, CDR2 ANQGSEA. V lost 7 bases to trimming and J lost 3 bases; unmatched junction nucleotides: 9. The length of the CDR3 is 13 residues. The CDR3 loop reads CSASPGGVYEQYF. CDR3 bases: TGCAGCGCATCGCCTGGGGGGGTCTACGAGCAGTACTTC.

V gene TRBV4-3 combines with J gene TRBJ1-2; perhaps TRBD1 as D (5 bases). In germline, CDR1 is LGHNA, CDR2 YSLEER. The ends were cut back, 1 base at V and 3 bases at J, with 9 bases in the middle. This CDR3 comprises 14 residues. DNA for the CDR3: TGCGCCAGCAGCCAAGGACAGAGGGACTATGGCTACACCTTC. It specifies CASSQGQRDYGYTF.

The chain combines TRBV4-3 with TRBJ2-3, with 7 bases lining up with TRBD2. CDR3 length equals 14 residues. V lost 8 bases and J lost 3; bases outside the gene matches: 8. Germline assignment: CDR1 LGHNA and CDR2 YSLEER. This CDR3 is CASGDYSATDTQYF. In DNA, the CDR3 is TGCGCCAGCGGGGACTATTCGGCGACAGATACGCAGTATTTT.

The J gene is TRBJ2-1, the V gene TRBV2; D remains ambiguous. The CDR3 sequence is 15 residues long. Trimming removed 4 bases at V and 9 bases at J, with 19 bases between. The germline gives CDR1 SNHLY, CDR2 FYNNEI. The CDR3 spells CASSVMVSLPSEQFF. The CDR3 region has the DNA TGTGCCAGCAGTGTCATGGTATCTCTTCCAAGTGAGCAGTTCTTC. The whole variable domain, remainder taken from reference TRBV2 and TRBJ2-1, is EPEVTQTPSHQVTQMGQEVILRCVPISNHLYFYWYRQILGQKVEFLVSFYNNEISEKSEIFDDQFSVERPDGSNFTLKIRSTKLEDSAMYFCASSVMVSLPSEQFFGPGTRLTVL.

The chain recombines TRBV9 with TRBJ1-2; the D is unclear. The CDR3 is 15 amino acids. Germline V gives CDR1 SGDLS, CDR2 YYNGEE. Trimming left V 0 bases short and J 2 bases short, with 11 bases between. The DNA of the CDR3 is TGTGCCAGCAGCGTAGCGGCAGGCGTCAACTATGGCTACACCTTC. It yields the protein CASSVAAGVNYGYTF.

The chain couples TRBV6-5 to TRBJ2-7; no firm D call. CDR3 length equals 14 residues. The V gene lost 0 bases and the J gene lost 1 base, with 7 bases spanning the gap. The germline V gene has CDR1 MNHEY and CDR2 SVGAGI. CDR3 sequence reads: CASSYSGSSYEQYV. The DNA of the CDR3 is TGTGCCAGCAGTTACTCGGGCAGTTCCTACGAGCAGTACGTC.

CDR3 in DNA: TGTGCCAGCAGTTCACTCGGGCGCGGCTACACCTTC. It translates to CASSSLGRGYTF. The V gene is TRBV6-6, the J gene TRBJ1-2; D unresolved. V lost 4 bases to trimming and J lost 8 bases, with 11 bases between them. Germline assignment: CDR1 MNHNY and CDR2 SVGAGI (reference sequence). There are 12 residues in the CDR3.

The CDR3 DNA reads TGTGCCAGCTGGTATCAGACCAACACTGAAGCTTTCTTT. Protein sequence: CASWYQTNTEAFF. This rearrangement joins TRBV27 to TRBJ1-1; unclear D gene. This CDR3 has 13 residues. V was cut by 8 bases and J by 2 bases, with 12 bases left in between. CDR1 and CDR2 from the germline V gene are MNHEY and SMNVEV (reference sequence).

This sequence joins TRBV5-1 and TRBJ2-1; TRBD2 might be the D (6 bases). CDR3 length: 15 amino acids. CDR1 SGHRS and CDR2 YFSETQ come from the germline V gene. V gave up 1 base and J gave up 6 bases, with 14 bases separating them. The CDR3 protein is CASSLRLGESNEQFF. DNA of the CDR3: TGCGCCAGCAGCTTGCGACTAGGGGAATCCAATGAGCAGTTCTTC.

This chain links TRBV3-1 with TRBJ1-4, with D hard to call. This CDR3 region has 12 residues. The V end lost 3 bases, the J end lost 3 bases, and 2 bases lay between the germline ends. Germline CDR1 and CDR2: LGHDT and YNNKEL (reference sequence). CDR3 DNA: TGTGCCAGCAGCCAGTCTAATGAAAAACTGTTTTTT. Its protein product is CASSQSNEKLFF.

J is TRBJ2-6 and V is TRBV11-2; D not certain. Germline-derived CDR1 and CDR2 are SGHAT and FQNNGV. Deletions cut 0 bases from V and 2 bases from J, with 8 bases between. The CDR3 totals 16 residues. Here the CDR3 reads CASSLDRVTGANVLTF. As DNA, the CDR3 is TGTGCCAGCAGCTTAGATCGGGTGACTGGGGCCAACGTCCTGACTTTC. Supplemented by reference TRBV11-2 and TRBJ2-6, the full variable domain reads EAGVAQSPRYKIIEKRQSVAFWCNPISGHATLYWYQQILGQGPKLLIQFQNNGVVDDSQLPKDRFSAERLKGVDSTLKIQPAKLEDSAVYLCASSLDRVTGANVLTFGAGSRLTVL.

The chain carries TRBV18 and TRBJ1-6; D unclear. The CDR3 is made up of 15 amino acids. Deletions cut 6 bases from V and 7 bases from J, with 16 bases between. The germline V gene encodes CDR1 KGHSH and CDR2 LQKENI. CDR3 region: CASSSGLNGNSPLHF. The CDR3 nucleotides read TGTGCCAGCTCGTCGGGTCTCAATGGAAATTCACCCCTCCACTTT.

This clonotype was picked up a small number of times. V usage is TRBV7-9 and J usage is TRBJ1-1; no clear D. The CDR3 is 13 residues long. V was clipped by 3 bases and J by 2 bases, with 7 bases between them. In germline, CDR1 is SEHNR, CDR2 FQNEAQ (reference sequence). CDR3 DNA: TGTGCCAGCAGCTTTACAGCTAACACTGAAGCTTTCTTT. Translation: CASSFTANTEAFF.

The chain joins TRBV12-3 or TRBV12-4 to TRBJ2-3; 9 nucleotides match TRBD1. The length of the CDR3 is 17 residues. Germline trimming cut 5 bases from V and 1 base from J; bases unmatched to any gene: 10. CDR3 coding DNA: TGTGCCAGCAGTCCTGGACAGGGGCAAAGGGGCACAGATACGCAGTATTTT. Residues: CASSPGQGQRGTDTQYF.

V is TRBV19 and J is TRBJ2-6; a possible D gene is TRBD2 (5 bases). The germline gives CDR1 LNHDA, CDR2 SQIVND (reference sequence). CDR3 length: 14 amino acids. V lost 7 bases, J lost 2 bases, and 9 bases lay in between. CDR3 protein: CASKRRTGANVLTF. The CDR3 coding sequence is TGTGCCAGTAAACGGAGGACTGGGGCCAACGTCCTGACTTTC.

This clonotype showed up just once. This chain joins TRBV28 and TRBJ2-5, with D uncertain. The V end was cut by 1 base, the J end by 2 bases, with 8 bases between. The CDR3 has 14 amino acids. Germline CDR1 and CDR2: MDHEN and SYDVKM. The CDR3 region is CASSLLAEQETQYF. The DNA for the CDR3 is TGTGCCAGCAGTTTATTGGCAGAGCAAGAGACCCAGTACTTC.

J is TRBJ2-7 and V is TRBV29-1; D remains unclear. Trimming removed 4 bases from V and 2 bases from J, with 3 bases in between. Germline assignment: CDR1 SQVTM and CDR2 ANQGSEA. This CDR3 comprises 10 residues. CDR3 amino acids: CSVAAYEQYV. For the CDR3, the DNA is TGCAGCGTTGCGGCCTACGAGCAGTACGTC.